These 21 T cell receptor beta chains were all obtained from the same sample, sequenced in a study of regulatory T cells in long-lasting Graves disease. Documented time point: newly diagnosed GD, antithyroid drugs for less than 3 months. RNA extracted from PBMCs served as the sequencing template. Building the TCR beta libraries relied on iRepertoire HTBI primers, and CDR3 regions underwent Arm-PCR. Each CDR3 protein is one row after TCRdb ran MiXCR on the multiplex PCR reads. The data hold around 450,000 distinct CDR3 sequences, with 15% to 20% observed a single time. The same data also went into a second study, on T cells in Graves' hyperthyroidism and ophthalmopathy.

This specimen consisted of peripheral blood mononuclear cells (PBMCs), obtained at new diagnosis, from a patient treated with antithyroid drugs. The origin of the receptors is a man aged 35-49 years with Graves disease.

The gene calls are TRBV5-1 and TRBJ2-1; 8 nucleotides line up with TRBD2. Germline CDR1 is SGHRS and CDR2 is YFSETQ. The trim removed 3 bases at V and 8 bases at J, leaving 13 bases unmatched. The length of the CDR3 is 16 residues. Here the CDR3 DNA reads TGCGCCAGCAGCTCGCGGACTAACGGGAGGGGCGATGAGCAGTTCTTC. Protein sequence: CASSSRTNGRGDEQFF.

At least ten counts were recorded for this clonotype. The rearrangement joins TRBV28 to TRBJ1-3; D not certain. The V end lost 3 bases, the J end lost 2 bases, and 20 bases lay between the germline ends. From germline, CDR1 is MDHEN and CDR2 SYDVKM. The CDR3 loop spans 18 amino acids. The CDR3 nucleotides are TGTGCCAGCAGTTTTCAAGTGATGAGGCCAAGGGCTGGAAACACCATATATTTT. This encodes CASSFQVMRPRAGNTIYF.

This clonotype was recorded at least ten times. This chain connects TRBV7-8 to TRBJ2-1, with 14 positions matching TRBD2. The length of the CDR3 is 18 residues. V was clipped by 5 bases and J by 7 bases; unmatched bases: 13. Germline V CDR1 and CDR2: SGHVS, FQNEAQ. CDR3 sequence (DNA): TGTGCCAGCAGCCTTAGACCGGGACTAGCGGGAGTGGGTAATGAGCAGTTCTTC. Its protein product is CASSLRPGLAGVGNEQFF.

This clonotype occurred many times. The V gene is TRBV5-1, the J gene TRBJ2-1; D remains unclear. From germline, CDR1 is SGHRS and CDR2 YFSETQ. Trimming left V 0 bases short and J 8 bases short, with 9 bases between. The CDR3 covers 13 residues. The CDR3 region has the DNA TGCGCCAGCAGCTTGGAGTCCGTCGATGAGCAGTTCTTC. Encoded protein: CASSLESVDEQFF.

This clonotype was detected many times. V usage is TRBV29-1 and J usage is TRBJ2-1, with no clear D. The CDR3 consists of 13 residues. Per germline, CDR1 SQVTM and CDR2 ANQGSEA. The ends were cut back, 1 base at V and 2 bases at J, with 6 bases in the middle. CDR3 sequence: CSVEGGAYNEQFF. The CDR3 coding sequence is TGCAGCGTTGAAGGCGGAGCCTACAATGAGCAGTTCTTC.

The chain combines TRBV29-1 with TRBJ2-7, with 8 bases lining up with TRBD1. The V gene end was trimmed by 0 bases and the J gene end by 6 bases; junction bases not matched to a gene: 7. Looked up from germline, CDR1 is SQVTM and CDR2 is ANQGSEA. The CDR3 sequence is 14 residues long. The CDR3 coding sequence is TGCAGCGTTGAAGAATTCGGCAGGGGGCGCGAGCAGTACTTC. This encodes CSVEEFGRGREQYF.

This clonotype was counted many times. V and J are TRBV5-1 and TRBJ2-7; TRBD1 matches at 9 bases. The CDR3 extends over 15 amino acids. Trimming at V came to 2 bases and at J to 2 bases, leaving 5 bases not matched to a gene. CDR1 and CDR2 from the germline V gene are SGHRS and YFSETQ. CDR3 sequence (DNA): TGCGCCAGCAGCTTTCGGACAGGGGAGACCTACGAGCAGTACTTC. This codes for CASSFRTGETYEQYF.

This clonotype has at least ten counts. The V and J genes are TRBV11-1 and TRBJ2-7, with D tentatively TRBD1 or TRBD2 (6 bases each). Germline lookup yields CDR1 SGHAT and CDR2 FQDESV (reference sequence). The CDR3 loop spans 15 amino acids. Deletions cut 4 bases from V and 5 bases from J, with 18 bases between. Here the CDR3 reads CASSSDRLRTNEQYF. CDR3 in DNA: TGTGCCAGCAGCTCCGACAGGTTAAGGACTAACGAGCAGTACTTC.

This clonotype appeared many times. The chain joins TRBV20-1 to TRBJ2-7; D remains unclear. Germline V gene data show CDR1 as DFQATT and CDR2 as SNEGSKA (reference sequence). V was shortened by 5 bases and J by 6 bases, with 17 bases between the two germline ends. This CDR3 contains 13 residues. This chain's CDR3 is CSALGLVMSEQYF. The CDR3 DNA is TGCAGTGCTTTAGGTCTAGTGATGAGCGAGCAGTACTTC.

There are many counts of this clonotype. The chain is built from TRBV7-2 and TRBJ2-3, with D possibly being TRBD1 (5 bases). This CDR3 has 15 amino acids. V was cut by 5 bases and J by 1 base, with 13 bases left in between. The germline V gene has CDR1 SGHTA and CDR2 FQGNSA. In DNA, the CDR3 is TGTGCCAGCAGCCTACAGGCTAGTCGCACAGATACGCAGTATTTT. Translating it yields CASSLQASRTDTQYF.

In its sample, this clonotype was seen many times. This chain connects TRBV28 to TRBJ1-1; 7 bases are a match to TRBD1. The CDR3 is 16 residues long. V shed 5 bases, J shed 1 base, and the junction held 10 bases outside the gene matches. CDR1 and CDR2 from the germline V gene are MDHEN and SYDVKM. CDR3 in DNA: TGTGCCAGCAGTCCACACAGGGGCCGCAAGAACACTGAAGCTTTCTTT. As protein: CASSPHRGRKNTEAFF.

This clonotype has ten or more counts. The CDR3 loop is CASSLSGQGAGETQYF. CDR3 DNA sequence: TGTGCCAGCAGTTTGTCGGGACAGGGGGCCGGAGAGACCCAGTACTTC. The V and J genes are TRBV12-3 or TRBV12-4 and TRBJ2-5; 12 bases line up with TRBD1. V shed 3 bases and J 4 bases; nucleotides not matched to a gene: 6. The CDR3 runs to 16 residues.

This clonotype has a count of ten or more. The chain joins TRBV28 to TRBJ2-1; 8 bases fit TRBD1. With V trimmed by 3 bases and J by 7 bases, 14 bases remained unmatched. This CDR3 has 17 residues. CDR1 MDHEN and CDR2 SYDVKM come from the germline V gene. Written as DNA, the CDR3 is TGTGCCAGCAGTTTCCCCTATACAGGGGGTCTGTTTAATGAGCAGTTCTTC. It specifies CASSFPYTGGLFNEQFF.

V gene TRBV11-2 combines with J gene TRBJ2-7; perhaps TRBD1 as D (6 bases). Germline V gene lookup returns CDR1 SGHAT and CDR2 FQNNGV. The CDR3 covers 15 residues. Trimming left V 0 bases short and J 3 bases short, with 12 bases between. The CDR3 DNA is TGTGCCAGCAGCTTAGACTTGACAGGACTCTACGAGCAGTACTTC. Translation: CASSLDLTGLYEQYF.

Details on this clonotype: A much more abundant neighbour one base away suggests this may be a read error. The chain is built from TRBV5-5 and TRBJ1-3; D remains ambiguous. The CDR3 has 13 residues. CDR1 SGHKS and CDR2 YYEKEE come from the germline V gene (reference sequence). CDR3 DNA: TGCGCCGGCCGGCAACATACCGGAAACACCATATATTTT. Its protein product is CAGRQHTGNTIYF.

V is TRBV28 and J is TRBJ2-1; 10 nucleotides align to TRBD1. The CDR3 is 15 residues long. V lost 6 bases to trimming and J lost 4 bases; unmatched junction nucleotides: 6. Germline assignment: CDR1 MDHEN and CDR2 SYDVKM. In DNA form, the CDR3 reads TGTGCCAGCAGCACGACAGGGGGCGATTACAATGAGCAGTTCTTC. Its translation is CASSTTGGDYNEQFF.

In its sample, this clonotype was seen many times. Mismatch with germline at one junction end may stem from a read error. V is TRBV28 and J is TRBJ1-1; no firm D call. Germline CDR1 and CDR2: MDHEN and SYDVKM. CDR3 length: 12 amino acids. The CDR3 sequence is CASSLLNTEAFF. The CDR3 nucleotides read TGTGCCAGCAGCTTATTGAACACTGAAGCTTTCTTT.

The chain has TRBV7-8 and TRBJ1-5; possible D gene TRBD1, 5 bases. V lost 0 bases to trimming and J lost 7 bases, with 13 bases between them. CDR1 is SGHVS and CDR2 is FQNEAQ in the germline V gene. The CDR3 runs to 15 residues. The CDR3: CASSLARGGSQPQHF. CDR3 in DNA: TGTGCCAGCAGCTTAGCGCGGGGGGGGAGCCAGCCCCAGCATTTT.

This clonotype was recorded many times. The rearrangement joins TRBV20-1 to TRBJ2-3; D may be TRBD1 (6 bases). CDR3 length equals 16 residues. Trimming took 2 bases from V and 2 from J, leaving 17 bases between them. Germline CDR1 and CDR2: DFQATT and SNEGSKA (reference sequence). CDR3 coding DNA: TGCAGTGCTAGATCCACGACGACAGGCGCCACAGATACGCAGTATTTT. Residues: CSARSTTTGATDTQYF.

This clonotype was counted ten times or more. The chain recombines TRBV5-1 with TRBJ1-3; 7 bases align to TRBD1. Germline CDR1 and CDR2: SGHRS and YFSETQ. V trimming: 4 bases; J trimming: 4 bases; junction bases outside the gene matches: 11. This CDR3 spans 16 amino acids. The CDR3 here is CASSLGTAVLGNTIYF. In DNA form, the CDR3 reads TGCGCCAGCAGCCTAGGGACAGCCGTGCTGGGAAACACCATATATTTT. The entire variable domain, with the rest obtained from reference TRBV5-1 and TRBJ1-3, is as follows: KAGVTQTPRYLIKTRGQQVTLSCSPISGHRSVSWYQQTPGQGLQFLFEYFSETQRNKGNFPGRFSGRQFSNSRSEMNVSTLELGDSALYLCASSLGTAVLGNTIYFGEGSWLTVV.

This clonotype was counted ten times or more. The chain uses TRBV28 and TRBJ2-7, with D possibly TRBD2 on 5 matching bases. From germline, CDR1 is MDHEN and CDR2 SYDVKM. V was shortened by 5 bases and J by 1 base, with 12 bases between the two germline ends. This CDR3 spans 14 amino acids. The DNA of the CDR3 is TGTGCCAGCAGTCCGGCGGGCGGATCCTACGAGCAGTACTTC. Translating gives CASSPAGGSYEQYF.